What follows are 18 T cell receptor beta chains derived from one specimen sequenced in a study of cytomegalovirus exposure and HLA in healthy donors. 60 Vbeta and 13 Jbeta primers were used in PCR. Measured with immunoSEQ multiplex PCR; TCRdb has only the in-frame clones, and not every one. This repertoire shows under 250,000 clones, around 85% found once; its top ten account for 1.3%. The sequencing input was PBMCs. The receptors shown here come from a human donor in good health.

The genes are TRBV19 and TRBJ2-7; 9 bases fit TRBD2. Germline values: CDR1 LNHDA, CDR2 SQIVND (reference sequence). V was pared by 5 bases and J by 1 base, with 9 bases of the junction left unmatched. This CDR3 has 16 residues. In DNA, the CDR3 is TGTGCCAGTAGTGTCACTAGCGGGTCGTGGTCCTACGAGCAGTACTTC. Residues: CASSVTSGSWSYEQYF.

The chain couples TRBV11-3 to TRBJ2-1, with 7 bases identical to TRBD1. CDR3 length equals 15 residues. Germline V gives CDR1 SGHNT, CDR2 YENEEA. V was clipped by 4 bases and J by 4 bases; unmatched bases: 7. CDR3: CASSYQGDSYNEQFF. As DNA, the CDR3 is TGTGCCAGCAGCTATCAGGGGGATTCATACAATGAGCAGTTCTTC.

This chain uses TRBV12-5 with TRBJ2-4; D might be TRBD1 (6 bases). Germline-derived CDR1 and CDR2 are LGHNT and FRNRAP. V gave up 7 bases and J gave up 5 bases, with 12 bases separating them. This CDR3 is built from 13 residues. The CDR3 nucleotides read TGTGCTAGTGCCCGGGCAGGGGAAAACATTCAGTACTTC. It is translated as CASARAGENIQYF.

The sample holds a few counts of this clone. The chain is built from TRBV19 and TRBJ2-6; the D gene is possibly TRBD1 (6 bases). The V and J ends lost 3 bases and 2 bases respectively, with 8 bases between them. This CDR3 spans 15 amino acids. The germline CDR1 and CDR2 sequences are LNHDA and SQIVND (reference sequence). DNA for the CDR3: TGTGCCAGTAGTATCCCAGGGGCTGGGGCCAACGTCCTGACTTTC. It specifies CASSIPGAGANVLTF.

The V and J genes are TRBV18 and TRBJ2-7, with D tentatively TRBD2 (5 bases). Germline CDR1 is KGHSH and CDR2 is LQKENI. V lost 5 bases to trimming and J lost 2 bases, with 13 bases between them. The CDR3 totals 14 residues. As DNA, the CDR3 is TGTGCCAGCTCATCAGCGGACGGAACCTACGAGCAGTACTTC. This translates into CASSSADGTYEQYF.

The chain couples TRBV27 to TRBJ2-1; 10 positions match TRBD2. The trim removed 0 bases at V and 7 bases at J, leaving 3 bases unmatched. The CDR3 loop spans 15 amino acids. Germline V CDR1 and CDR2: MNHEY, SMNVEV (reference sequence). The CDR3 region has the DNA TGTGCCAGCAGTTTATCAGCGGGAGGGAAAAATGAGCAGTTCTTC. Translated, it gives CASSLSAGGKNEQFF.

CDR3 DNA sequence: TGTGCCAGCAGTAGGATAAGACAGGGGACCTACGAGCAGTACTTC. This encodes CASSRIRQGTYEQYF. The chain combines TRBV11-2 with TRBJ2-7; 8 positions agree with TRBD1. Germline V gene data show CDR1 as SGHAT and CDR2 as FQNNGV. This CDR3 is built from 15 residues. Unmatched junction bases numbered 9, after V lost 6 bases and J lost 2 bases. The complete variable domain, with remaining parts taken from reference TRBV11-2 and TRBJ2-7, reads EAGVAQSPRYKIIEKRQSVAFWCNPISGHATLYWYQQILGQGPKLLIQFQNNGVVDDSQLPKDRFSAERLKGVDSTLKIQPAKLEDSAVYLCASSRIRQGTYEQYFGPGTRLTVT.

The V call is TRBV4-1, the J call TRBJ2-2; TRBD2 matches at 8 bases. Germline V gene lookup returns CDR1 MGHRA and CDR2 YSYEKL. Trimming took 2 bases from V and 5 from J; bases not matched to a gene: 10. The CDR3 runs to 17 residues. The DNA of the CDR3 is TGCGCCAGCAGCCAAACAACAGGACTAGCTAATACCGGGGAGCTGTTTTTT. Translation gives CASSQTTGLANTGELFF.

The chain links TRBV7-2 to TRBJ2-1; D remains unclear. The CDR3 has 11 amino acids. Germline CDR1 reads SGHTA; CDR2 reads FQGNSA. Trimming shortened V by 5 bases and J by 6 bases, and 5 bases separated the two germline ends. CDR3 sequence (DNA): TGTGCCAGCAGCCCCAGCAATGAGCAGTTCTTC. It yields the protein CASSPSNEQFF.

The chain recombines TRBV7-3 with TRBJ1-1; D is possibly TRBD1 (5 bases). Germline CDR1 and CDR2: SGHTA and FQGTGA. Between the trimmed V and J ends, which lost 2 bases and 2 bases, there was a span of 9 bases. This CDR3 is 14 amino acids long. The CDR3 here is CASSLGHSNTEAFF. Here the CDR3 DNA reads TGTGCCAGCAGCTTAGGACATTCTAACACTGAAGCTTTCTTT. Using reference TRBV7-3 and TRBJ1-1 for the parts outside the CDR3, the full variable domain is GAGVSQTPSNKVTEKGKYVELRCDPISGHTALYWYRQSLGQGPEFLIYFQGTGAADDSGLPNDRFFAVRPEGSVSTLKIQRTERGDSAVYLCASSLGHSNTEAFFGQGTRLTVV.

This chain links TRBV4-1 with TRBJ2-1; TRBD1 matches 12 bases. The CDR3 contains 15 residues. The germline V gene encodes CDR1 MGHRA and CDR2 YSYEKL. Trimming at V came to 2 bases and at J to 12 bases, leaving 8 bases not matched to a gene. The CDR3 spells CASSQLGQGALWQFF. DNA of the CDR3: TGCGCCAGCAGCCAACTGGGACAGGGGGCCTTATGGCAGTTCTTC.

The CDR3 is CASSLSTNQPQHF. CDR3 DNA: TGCGCCAGCAGCCTAAGTACCAATCAGCCCCAGCATTTT. V usage is TRBV5-1 and J usage is TRBJ1-5; unclear D gene. In germline, CDR1 is SGHRS, CDR2 YFSETQ. The CDR3 contains 13 residues. Trimming removed 4 bases at V and 3 bases at J, with 8 bases between. Full variable domain (outside the CDR3, taken from reference TRBV5-1 and TRBJ1-5): KAGVTQTPRYLIKTRGQQVTLSCSPISGHRSVSWYQQTPGQGLQFLFEYFSETQRNKGNFPGRFSGRQFSNSRSEMNVSTLELGDSALYLCASSLSTNQPQHFGDGTRLSIL.

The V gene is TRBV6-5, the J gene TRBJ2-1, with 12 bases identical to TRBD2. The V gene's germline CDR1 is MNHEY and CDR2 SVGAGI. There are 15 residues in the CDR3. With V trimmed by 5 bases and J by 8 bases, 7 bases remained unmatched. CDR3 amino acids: CASSTLAGGPDEQFF. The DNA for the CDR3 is TGTGCCAGCAGTACGCTAGCGGGAGGGCCGGATGAGCAGTTCTTC.

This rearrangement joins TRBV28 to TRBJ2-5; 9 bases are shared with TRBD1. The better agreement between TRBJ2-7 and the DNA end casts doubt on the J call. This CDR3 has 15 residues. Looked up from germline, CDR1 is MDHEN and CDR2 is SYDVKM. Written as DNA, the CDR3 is TGTGCCAGCAGTTTATTGACAGGGGGCTCCTACGAGCAGTACTTC. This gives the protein CASSLLTGGSYEQYF.

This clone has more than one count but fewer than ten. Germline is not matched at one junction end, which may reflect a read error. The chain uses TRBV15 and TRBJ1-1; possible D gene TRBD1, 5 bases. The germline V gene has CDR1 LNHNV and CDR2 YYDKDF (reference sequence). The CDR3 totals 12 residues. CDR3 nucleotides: TGTGCCACCAGCAGAGGACAGCAGTCCACCAATTTT. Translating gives CATSRGQQSTNF.

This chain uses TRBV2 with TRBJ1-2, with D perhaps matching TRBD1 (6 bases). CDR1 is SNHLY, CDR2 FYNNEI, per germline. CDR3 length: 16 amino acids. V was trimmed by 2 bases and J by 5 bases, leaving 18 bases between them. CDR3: CASSEYTVPRGYGYTF. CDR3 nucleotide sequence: TGTGCCAGCAGTGAATACACAGTCCCTAGGGGGTATGGCTACACCTTC.

In DNA, the CDR3 is TGTGCCAGCAGTGAAACCAGGTCCCGTGGGGGGGAGACCCAGTACTTC. It translates to CASSETRSRGGETQYF. This chain uses TRBV2 with TRBJ2-5, with a tentative D call TRBD2 (6 bases). The V gene lost 2 bases and the J gene lost 5 bases, with 18 bases spanning the gap. CDR3 length: 16 amino acids. CDR1 is SNHLY, CDR2 FYNNEI, per germline.

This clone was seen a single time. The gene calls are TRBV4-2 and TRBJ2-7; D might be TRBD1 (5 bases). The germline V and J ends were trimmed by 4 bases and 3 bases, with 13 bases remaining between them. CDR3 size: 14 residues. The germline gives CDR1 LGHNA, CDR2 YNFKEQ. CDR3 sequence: CASSPDSFNYEQYF. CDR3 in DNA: TGTGCCAGCAGCCCCGACAGTTTTAACTACGAGCAGTACTTC.